This TCR beta chain derives from a study of T cell repertoires in cytomegalovirus infection. About the study: Public TCR beta signatures indicated both CMV infection and matching HLA type.

With regard to this clonotype: Its target is unknown.

Germline V gene lookup returns CDR1 LGHNA and CDR2 YNFKEQ. Trimming cost V 4 bases and J 6 bases; bases outside gene matches: 13. The CDR3 contains 17 residues. Study conclusions and caveats: Frequencies of public TCR beta families were cumulated, and this identified carriers of CMV plus the relevant HLA.

TCRdb passed the reads through MiXCR, listing each CDR3 protein once. The sample lists roughly 760,000 distinct CDR3 sequences, roughly 35% occurring once. Material for sequencing was PBMCs. V and J are TRBV4-2 and TRBJ2-1, with 9 positions matching TRBD2. This sequence originates from a human donor in good health (CMV status not recorded). Some clones in this sample may be carry-over from other donors' samples. CDR3 sequence (DNA): TGTGCCAGCAGCCGCCGACTAGCGGAAGAGGTATTCAATGAGCAGTTCTTC. It is translated as CASSRRLAEEVFNEQFF.